The present T cell receptor (beta chain) was sequenced within a study of glioma-infiltrating T cells. Turning to the study itself: Low-grade gliomas were grade II; glioblastomas were grade IV at initial diagnosis.

Using RNA template, CDR3s of TCR alpha and beta were amplified with iRepertoire arm-PCR. One entry per CDR3 protein, called by TCRdb with MiXCR from the multiplex PCR reads. The repertoire holds 400,000 or so distinct CDR3 sequences, with 35% to 45% as singletons. Many counts were recorded for this clonotype. Its antigen is not known. Germline CDR1 reads MNHEY; CDR2 reads SVGEGT. Deletions cut 1 base from V and 6 bases from J, with 10 bases between. The CDR3 has 13 residues. Study-level results: CDR3 overlap between tissue and blood was very small. Gliomas, especially low-grade, showed above-expected tissue-blood divergence; non-neoplastic patients showed below. Signature shared blood CDR3 motifs were enriched in low-divergence and depleted in high-divergence patients.

This receptor was taken from a human donor with low-grade glioma or glioblastoma, undergoing nonglioma brain surgery, or in good health (not recorded which). Sequenced sample: glioma tissue, nonneoplastic brain tissue, or PBMCs (not recorded which). The chain combines TRBV6-2 or TRBV6-3 with TRBJ2-7, with D possibly matching TRBD1 (7 bases). The CDR3 loop is CASSYFRGAEQYF. Here the CDR3 DNA reads TGTGCCAGCAGTTACTTCAGGGGGGCCGAGCAGTACTTC.